This record looks at one T cell receptor (beta chain) sequence and its context. In germline, CDR1 is MNHEY, CDR2 SMNVEV (reference sequence). The CDR3 covers 14 residues. V trimming: 6 bases; J trimming: 5 bases; junction bases outside the gene matches: 8. These data belong to a study of blood T cell repertoires in COVID-19. As originally analysed: Estimation of nucleated cell counts relied on the amplification of reference gene primers. Profiled with immunoSEQ multiplex PCR; TCRdb holds only in-frame clones, not every one. V, J and clone size are taken as reported in that table, and D and trimming were inferred from the DNA itself. The table has 100,000 to 150,000 clones, almost 80% seen once; the top ten hold roughly 25%.

The V gene is TRBV27, the J gene TRBJ1-2, with 8 positions matching TRBD1. The receptor was derived from a human donor in a cohort sampled during active COVID-19. Sequenced sample: peripheral blood. The CDR3 nucleotides read TGTGCCAGCAGACGACAGGGGAGTAGATATGGCTACACCTTC. It codes for CASRRQGSRYGYTF.